At least ten counts were recorded for the clone carrying this T cell receptor beta chain. Amplification targeted TCR beta CDR3 regions from RNA transcripts. First-round RT-PCR of the TCR CDR3 relied on the HTBI primer set. Each CDR3 protein is one row after TCRdb ran MiXCR on the multiplex PCR reads. The sample lists hundreds of thousands of distinct CDR3 sequences, 20% occurring once. The data originate from a study of T cells in Graves' hyperthyroidism and ophthalmopathy. The V end was cut by 6 bases, the J end by 5 bases, with 24 bases between. The CDR3 sequence is 17 residues long. The germline gives CDR1 MDHEN, CDR2 SYDVKM.

The sequence was obtained from a man under 40 with Graves' ophthalmopathy. Sequencing was performed on blood. This chain connects TRBV28 to TRBJ2-3; TRBD1 is a possible D gene (5 bases). The CDR3 coding sequence is TGTGCCAGCAGACCACTCACTGGGTGGGGCCAGGGAGATACGCAGTATTTT. It yields the protein CASRPLTGWGQGDTQYF.